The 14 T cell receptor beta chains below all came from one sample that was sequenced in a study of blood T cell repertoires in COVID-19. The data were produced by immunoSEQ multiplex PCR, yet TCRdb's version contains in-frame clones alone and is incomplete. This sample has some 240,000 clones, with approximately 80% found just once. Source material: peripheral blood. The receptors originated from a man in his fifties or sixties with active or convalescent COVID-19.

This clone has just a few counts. The CDR3 nucleotides are TGCGCCAGCAGCCAAGATAAGATTCAGGGCCCTGAAGCTTTCTTT. It codes for CASSQDKIQGPEAFF. The V call is TRBV4-1, the J call TRBJ1-1, with D possibly being TRBD1 (5 bases). Trimming left V 0 bases short and J 6 bases short, with 14 bases between. Germline CDR1 MGHRA, CDR2 YSYEKL. CDR3 length equals 15 residues.

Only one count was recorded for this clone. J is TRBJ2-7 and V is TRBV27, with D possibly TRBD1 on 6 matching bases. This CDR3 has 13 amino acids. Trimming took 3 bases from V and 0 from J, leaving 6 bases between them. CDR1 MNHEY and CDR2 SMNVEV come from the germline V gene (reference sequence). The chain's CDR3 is CASSLDSSYEQYF. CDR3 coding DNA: TGTGCCAGCAGTTTGGACAGCTCCTACGAGCAGTACTTC.

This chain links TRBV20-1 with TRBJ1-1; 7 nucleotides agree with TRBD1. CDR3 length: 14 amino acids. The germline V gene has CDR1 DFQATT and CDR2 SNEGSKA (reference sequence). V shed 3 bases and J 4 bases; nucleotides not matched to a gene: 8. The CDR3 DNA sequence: TGCAGTGCTAGTGATCGGACAGGCCCCACTGAAGCTTTCTTT. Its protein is CSASDRTGPTEAFF.

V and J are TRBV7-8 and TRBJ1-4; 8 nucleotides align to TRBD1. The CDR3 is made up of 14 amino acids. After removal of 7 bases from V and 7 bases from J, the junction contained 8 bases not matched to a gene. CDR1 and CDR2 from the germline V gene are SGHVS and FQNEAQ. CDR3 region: CASTPQGGSEKLFF. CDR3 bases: TGTGCCAGCACCCCACAGGGGGGAAGTGAAAAACTGTTTTTT.

CDR3 sequence: CASRRTSGSSYEQYF. CDR3 DNA: TGTGCCAGCAGGAGAACTAGCGGGAGTTCCTACGAGCAGTACTTC. The chain carries TRBV2 and TRBJ2-7; TRBD2 aligns across 11 bases. Unmatched junction bases numbered 5, after V lost 6 bases and J lost 1 base. The CDR3 sequence is 15 residues long. The V gene's germline CDR1 is SNHLY and CDR2 FYNNEI. The full variable domain, in which reference TRBV2 and TRBJ2-7 provide the parts outside the CDR3, is EPEVTQTPSHQVTQMGQEVILRCVPISNHLYFYWYRQILGQKVEFLVSFYNNEISEKSEIFDDQFSVERPDGSNFTLKIRSTKLEDSAMYFCASRRTSGSSYEQYFGPGTRLTVT.

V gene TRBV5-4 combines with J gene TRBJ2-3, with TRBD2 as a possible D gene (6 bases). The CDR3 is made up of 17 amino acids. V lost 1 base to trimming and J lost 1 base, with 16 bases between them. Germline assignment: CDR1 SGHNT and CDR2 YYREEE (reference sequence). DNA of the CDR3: TGTGCCAGCAGCTTGAGTGTTGGCGGGACCCGCACAGATACGCAGTATTTT. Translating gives CASSLSVGGTRTDTQYF.

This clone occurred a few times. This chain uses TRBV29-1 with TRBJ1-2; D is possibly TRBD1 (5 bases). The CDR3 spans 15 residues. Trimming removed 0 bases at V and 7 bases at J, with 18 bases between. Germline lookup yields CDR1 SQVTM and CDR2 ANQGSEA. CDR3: CSVEDLGTVGGGYTF. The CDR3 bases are TGCAGCGTTGAAGATCTAGGGACGGTGGGGGGTGGCTACACCTTC.

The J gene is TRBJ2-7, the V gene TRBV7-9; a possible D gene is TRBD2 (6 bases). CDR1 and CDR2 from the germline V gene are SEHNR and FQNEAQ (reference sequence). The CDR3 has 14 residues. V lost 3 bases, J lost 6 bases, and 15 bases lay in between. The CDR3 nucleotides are TGTGCCAGCAGCTTGGGGGGAGAGGCCGTCGAGCAGTACTTC. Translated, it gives CASSLGGEAVEQYF.

Here the CDR3 DNA reads TGCGCCAGCAGCCAAGATTCGTGGGGGGACACTGAAGCTTTCTTT. It is translated as CASSQDSWGDTEAFF. This chain connects TRBV4-1 to TRBJ1-1; D perhaps matches TRBD1 (5 bases). The CDR3 is made up of 15 amino acids. CDR1 and CDR2 (germline): MGHRA, YSYEKL. V lost 0 bases and J 3 bases, leaving 11 bases between the germline ends.

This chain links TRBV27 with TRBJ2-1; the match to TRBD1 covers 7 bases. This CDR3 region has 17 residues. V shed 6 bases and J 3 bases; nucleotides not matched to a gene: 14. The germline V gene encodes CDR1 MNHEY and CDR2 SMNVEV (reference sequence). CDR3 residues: CASRLLPGQMNYNEQFF. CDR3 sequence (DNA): TGTGCCAGCAGATTACTACCGGGACAGATGAACTACAATGAGCAGTTCTTC.

CDR3 sequence (DNA): TGTGCCAGCAGTCCGACAGGGGCGATGGAGCAGTACGTC. It translates to CASSPTGAMEQYV. The chain uses TRBV6-5 and TRBJ2-7; 8 bases match TRBD1. The CDR3 covers 13 residues. Germline values: CDR1 MNHEY, CDR2 SVGAGI. J lost 7 bases, V lost 5 bases, and 7 bases had no gene match.

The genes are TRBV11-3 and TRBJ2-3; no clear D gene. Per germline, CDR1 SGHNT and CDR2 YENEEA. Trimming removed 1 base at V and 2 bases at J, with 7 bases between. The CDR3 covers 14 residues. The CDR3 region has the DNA TGTGCCAGCAGCTTAGGCTCAGTCACAGATACGCAGTATTTT. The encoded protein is CASSLGSVTDTQYF.

CDR3: CASSLNAGTDYNEQFF. CDR3 nucleotide sequence: TGCGCCAGCAGCTTGAACGCCGGGACAGATTACAATGAGCAGTTCTTC. This chain uses TRBV5-1 with TRBJ2-1, with TRBD1 matching over 7 bases. Germline V gene lookup returns CDR1 SGHRS and CDR2 YFSETQ. V shed 1 base and J 4 bases; nucleotides not matched to a gene: 8. The CDR3 sequence is 16 residues long.

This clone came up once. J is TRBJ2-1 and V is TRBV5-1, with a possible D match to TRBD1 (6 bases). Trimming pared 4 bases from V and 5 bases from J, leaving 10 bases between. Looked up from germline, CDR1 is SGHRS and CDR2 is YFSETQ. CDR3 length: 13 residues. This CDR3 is CASSTGQNNEQFF. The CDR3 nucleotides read TGCGCCAGCAGCACCGGACAGAACAATGAGCAGTTCTTC.